This note documents a single T cell receptor beta chain sequence. The target antigen is unknown. V shed 4 bases, J shed 4 bases, and the junction held 3 bases outside the gene matches. Looked up from germline, CDR1 is SGHDN and CDR2 is FVKESK. The length of the CDR3 is 13 residues. This record comes from a study of T cell clonotyping in hematopoietic cell transplantation. Findings and caveats of the study: Graft donor and pretransplant recipient Inverse Simpson Index values predicted broader posttransplant TCR diversity.

Profiling relied on immunoSEQ multiplex PCR, and the TCRdb table lists in-frame clones only, not all of them. Altogether about 69,000 clones are present, 94% being singletons, with the ten largest covering under 2%. The chain recombines TRBV14 with TRBJ1-1; 7 nucleotides match TRBD1. The sample taken for sequencing was peripheral blood mononuclear cells. The sequence derives from a man aged 50-60 years in good health. Some clones in this sample may be carry-over from other donors' samples. In nucleotides, the CDR3 is TGTGCCAGCAGCCCGACAGGGCCCACTGAAGCTTTCTTT. This sequence encodes CASSPTGPTEAFF.